The 29 T cell receptor beta chains in this list originate from one sample, sequenced in a study of cytomegalovirus exposure and HLA in healthy donors. The table came from immunoSEQ multiplex PCR; TCRdb's copy has only in-frame clones and leaves some out. The sample holds approximately 220,000 clones, over 80% seen once. The material sequenced was PBMCs. The receptors derive from a woman aged 18-35 years in good health and CMV-seronegative.

V and J are TRBV7-7 and TRBJ1-1, with a possible D match to TRBD1 (6 bases). The V end lost 5 bases, the J end lost 6 bases, and 13 bases lay between the germline ends. This CDR3 contains 13 residues. The germline CDR1 and CDR2 sequences are SSHAT and FNYEAQ (reference sequence). Here the CDR3 reads CASSPNRDSEAFF. The CDR3 DNA reads as TGTGCCAGCAGCCCCAACAGGGATTCTGAAGCTTTCTTT.

The rearrangement joins TRBV29-1 to TRBJ2-7; D is ambiguous. Trimming cost V 7 bases and J 8 bases, with 15 bases left between them. The CDR3 covers 11 residues. Germline CDR1 is SQVTM and CDR2 is ANQGSEA. In DNA, the CDR3 is TGCAGCGCAGATGTTGCAGCGAAGCAGTACTTC. This encodes CSADVAAKQYF.

A remark on this clone: This specimen includes other DNA sequences encoding the same CDR3. This chain connects TRBV9 to TRBJ2-2; 7 bases align to TRBD2. V trimming: 0 bases; J trimming: 4 bases; junction bases outside the gene matches: 0. The CDR3 has 14 residues. Germline V gene sequence: CDR1 SGDLS, CDR2 YYNGEE. CDR3 DNA: TGTGCCAGCAGCGTAGGGGGGGGCACCGGGGAGCTGTTTTTT. It specifies CASSVGGGTGELFF.

The V call is TRBV4-1, the J call TRBJ2-1; TRBD2 matches 10 bases. Per germline, CDR1 MGHRA and CDR2 YSYEKL. CDR3 length: 14 residues. V gave up 6 bases and J gave up 5 bases; unmatched junction bases: 4. CDR3 in amino acids: CASRGLARNNEQFF. For the CDR3, the DNA is TGCGCCAGCAGGGGACTAGCGCGAAACAATGAGCAGTTCTTC.

This chain uses TRBV6-5 with TRBJ1-1; D is ambiguous. The V gene's germline CDR1 is MNHEY and CDR2 SVGAGI. The length of the CDR3 is 11 residues. The V and J ends lost 6 bases and 1 base respectively, with 3 bases between them. In DNA, the CDR3 is TGTGCCAGCAGCAGGAACACTGAAGCTTTCTTT. Residues: CASSRNTEAFF.

This chain connects TRBV19 to TRBJ1-1, with D possibly being TRBD1 (6 bases). The CDR3 consists of 14 residues. The germline V gene encodes CDR1 LNHDA and CDR2 SQIVND (reference sequence). The V end lost 6 bases, the J end lost 4 bases, and 15 bases lay between the germline ends. CDR3 sequence (DNA): TGTGCCAGTAGCCCACGAGGGGGTCGCACTGAAGCTTTCTTT. Translation: CASSPRGGRTEAFF.

V gene TRBV5-4 combines with J gene TRBJ2-7; TRBD2 aligns across 8 bases. Germline CDR1 and CDR2: SGHNT and YYREEE (reference sequence). CDR3 size: 16 residues. Trimming cost V 4 bases and J 6 bases; bases outside gene matches: 15. This CDR3 is CASSNGGLAFHGEQYF. The CDR3 region has the DNA TGTGCCAGCAGCAACGGCGGACTAGCATTTCATGGCGAGCAGTACTTC.

The chain joins TRBV2 to TRBJ2-7; D is possibly TRBD1 (5 bases). The V end was cut by 4 bases, the J end by 6 bases, with 25 bases between. The CDR3 has 17 amino acids. The germline gives CDR1 SNHLY, CDR2 FYNNEI. CDR3 DNA: TGTGCCAGCAGTGGTCTTGGGGCCGGTCTTGATACTGGCGAGCAGTACTTC. It yields the protein CASSGLGAGLDTGEQYF.

The chain recombines TRBV5-8 with TRBJ2-3, with D possibly matching TRBD2 (6 bases). V dropped 1 base and J dropped 3 bases, with 9 bases sitting between them. This CDR3 region has 14 residues. Germline V gives CDR1 SGHTS, CDR2 YDEGEE. The CDR3 nucleotides read TGTGCCAGCAGCTTGAGGGCGGGGACAGATACGCAGTATTTT. Encoded protein: CASSLRAGTDTQYF.

V is TRBV5-1 and J is TRBJ1-4; a weak D match, TRBD1 (5 bases). Trimming removed 0 bases from V and 5 bases from J, with 14 bases in between. The CDR3 runs to 16 residues. Germline lookup yields CDR1 SGHRS and CDR2 YFSETQ. The CDR3 spells CASSLEGGTKNEKLFF. CDR3 in DNA: TGCGCCAGCAGCTTGGAGGGAGGGACCAAGAATGAAAAACTGTTTTTT.

The chain uses TRBV7-2 and TRBJ2-7; TRBD1 is a possible D gene (6 bases). V was shortened by 2 bases and J by 7 bases, with 12 bases between the two germline ends. CDR3 length: 13 residues. Germline V gene sequence: CDR1 SGHTA, CDR2 FQGNSA. The CDR3 reads CASSLSRTGEQYF. Here the CDR3 DNA reads TGTGCCAGCAGCTTATCCCGAACAGGGGAGCAGTACTTC.

The rearrangement uses TRBV25-1 and TRBJ1-3; D possibly corresponds to TRBD1 (5 bases). The CDR3 runs to 12 residues. Trimming took off 6 bases at V and 6 bases at J, with 9 bases between the two ends. Germline CDR1 is MGHDK and CDR2 is SYGVNS. The chain's CDR3 is CASRGGENTIYF. For the CDR3, the DNA is TGTGCCAGCAGGGGGGGGGAAAACACCATATATTTT.

The rearrangement uses TRBV7-8 and TRBJ2-7; 13 bases line up with TRBD2. The CDR3 extends over 17 amino acids. Germline V CDR1 and CDR2: SGHVS, FQNEAQ. Trimming took 2 bases from V and 5 from J; bases not matched to a gene: 9. The CDR3 nucleotides read TGTGCCAGCAGCTTACGTGGGACTAGCGGGAAAAGCGACGAGCAGTACTTC. It codes for CASSLRGTSGKSDEQYF.

This chain connects TRBV27 to TRBJ1-1, with unresolved D. Deletions cut 5 bases from V and 1 base from J, with 14 bases between. CDR1 is MNHEY and CDR2 is SMNVEV in the germline V gene (reference sequence). The CDR3 length is 15 residues. The CDR3 spells CASSPPHWPNTEAFF. The CDR3 DNA reads TGTGCCAGCAGTCCCCCCCATTGGCCGAACACTGAAGCTTTCTTT.

The chain carries TRBV30 and TRBJ2-5; tentatively, D is TRBD1 (6 bases). The ends were cut back, 1 base at V and 5 bases at J, with 11 bases in the middle. Looked up from germline, CDR1 is GTSNPN and CDR2 is SVGIG (reference sequence). The CDR3 is made up of 13 amino acids. Written as DNA, the CDR3 is TGTGCCTGGAGTGGGACAGTTGAGGAGACCCAGTACTTC. Amino acids: CAWSGTVEETQYF.

The chain uses TRBV5-1 and TRBJ2-2; 7 bases are a match to TRBD2. The germline gives CDR1 SGHRS, CDR2 YFSETQ. J gave up 4 bases and V 4 bases, and 7 bases lay outside the gene matches. This CDR3 is 15 amino acids long. CDR3 coding DNA: TGCGCCAGCAGCCCGGGGGGACCGATCACCGGGGAGCTGTTTTTT. This sequence encodes CASSPGGPITGELFF.

J is TRBJ2-1 and V is TRBV5-1, with 9 bases fitting TRBD2. The CDR3 spans 15 residues. Germline V gene lookup returns CDR1 SGHRS and CDR2 YFSETQ. Trimming cost V 0 bases and J 8 bases; bases outside gene matches: 6. The CDR3 is CASSLVVAGVDEQFF. In DNA, the CDR3 is TGCGCCAGCAGCTTGGTGGTAGCGGGAGTAGATGAGCAGTTCTTC.

This clone was counted once. The rearrangement links TRBV28 to TRBJ2-7, with D perhaps matching TRBD2 (5 bases). Germline CDR1 and CDR2: MDHEN and SYDVKM. There are 14 residues in the CDR3. V was cut by 8 bases and J by 0 bases, with 14 bases left in between. This CDR3 reads CASGREMISYEQYF. For the CDR3, the DNA is TGTGCCAGCGGGAGAGAGATGATCTCCTACGAGCAGTACTTC. Filled out from reference TRBV28 and TRBJ2-7, the complete variable domain reads DVKVTQSSRYLVKRTGEKVFLECVQDMDHENMFWYRQDPGLGLRLIYFSYDVKMKEKGDIPEGYSVSREKKERFSLILESASTNQTSMYLCASGREMISYEQYFGPGTRLTVT.

Here the CDR3 DNA reads TGTGCCAGCAACCTAGGGGGGGGCACCGGGGAGCTGTTTTTT. As protein: CASNLGGGTGELFF. V gene TRBV6-1 combines with J gene TRBJ2-2, with a tentative D call TRBD2 (7 bases). Germline V gene sequence: CDR1 MNHNS, CDR2 SASEGT. The CDR3 extends over 14 amino acids. Trimming shortened V by 7 bases and J by 4 bases, and 13 bases separated the two germline ends.

The CDR3 DNA sequence: TGTGCCAGCAGCTTGGGGTCGGGACAGAGGGTCAATGAGCAGTTCTTC. Its protein is CASSLGSGQRVNEQFF. The chain couples TRBV5-4 to TRBJ2-1; 7 bases match TRBD1. Germline lookup yields CDR1 SGHNT and CDR2 YYREEE (reference sequence). The CDR3 length is 16 residues. V lost 0 bases and J lost 6; bases outside the gene matches: 9.

This rearrangement joins TRBV11-2 to TRBJ1-1; perhaps TRBD1 as D (5 bases). Germline CDR1 SGHAT, CDR2 FQNNGV. CDR3 size: 13 residues. Trimming pared 3 bases from V and 3 bases from J, leaving 8 bases between. The CDR3 sequence is CASSFPRDTEAFF. The CDR3 nucleotides read TGTGCCAGCAGCTTTCCCAGGGACACTGAAGCTTTCTTT.

The genes are TRBV27 and TRBJ2-5; 12 nucleotides line up with TRBD2. V shed 6 bases, J shed 4 bases, and the junction held 3 bases outside the gene matches. The V gene's germline CDR1 is MNHEY and CDR2 SMNVEV (reference sequence). CDR3 size: 14 residues. CDR3 sequence reads: CASRGLAGGETQYF. CDR3 nucleotides: TGTGCCAGCAGGGGACTAGCGGGTGGAGAGACCCAGTACTTC.

The chain combines TRBV28 with TRBJ1-2; maybe TRBD1 (6 bases). The V and J ends lost 6 bases and 0 bases respectively, with 11 bases between them. The CDR3 contains 14 residues. CDR1 and CDR2 (germline): MDHEN, SYDVKM. CDR3 DNA: TGTGCCAGCAGCCAAGGGGGGGCTAACTATGGCTACACCTTC. It translates to CASSQGGANYGYTF.

This chain connects TRBV19 to TRBJ1-5, with 7 bases that match TRBD1. V shed 6 bases, J shed 0 bases, and the junction held 5 bases outside the gene matches. Germline V CDR1 and CDR2: LNHDA, SQIVND (reference sequence). The CDR3 is 15 amino acids. The CDR3 DNA sequence: TGTGCCAGTAGGCCACAGGGGAATAGCAATCAGCCCCAGCATTTT. It encodes CASRPQGNSNQPQHF.

The chain has TRBV5-4 and TRBJ1-6; D is unresolved. V lost 4 bases and J lost 0, with 20 bases in between. The germline gives CDR1 SGHNT, CDR2 YYREEE (reference sequence). This CDR3 region has 19 residues. The CDR3 here is CASSLTRPTQSSYNSPLHF. CDR3 coding DNA: TGTGCCAGCAGCCTTACCAGGCCCACACAGAGCTCCTATAATTCACCCCTCCACTTT.

The chain combines TRBV29-1 with TRBJ1-6; TRBD1 matches 8 bases. Germline assignment: CDR1 SQVTM and CDR2 ANQGSEA. CDR3 length: 14 amino acids. J lost 8 bases, V lost 5 bases, and 8 bases had no gene match. The CDR3: CSVFRTGSHSPLHF. CDR3 DNA: TGCAGCGTTTTCCGGACAGGGAGTCATTCACCCCTCCACTTT.

V is TRBV6-5 and J is TRBJ2-7; D call uncertain. The CDR3 runs to 14 residues. The germline V and J ends were trimmed by 6 bases and 0 bases, with 12 bases remaining between them. Germline V gene data show CDR1 as MNHEY and CDR2 as SVGAGI. This CDR3 is CASSARVYSYEQYF. CDR3 in DNA: TGTGCCAGCAGCGCTCGGGTGTACTCCTACGAGCAGTACTTC.

The V gene is TRBV27, the J gene TRBJ2-2; D possibly corresponds to TRBD1 (5 bases). Trimming took 4 bases from V and 2 from J, leaving 11 bases between them. This CDR3 contains 15 residues. The V gene's germline CDR1 is MNHEY and CDR2 SMNVEV (reference sequence). This CDR3 reads CASSSPTENTGELFF. The CDR3 nucleotides read TGTGCCAGCAGTTCCCCGACAGAAAACACCGGGGAGCTGTTTTTT.

The rearrangement links TRBV5-4 to TRBJ1-1, with D unclear. Germline lookup yields CDR1 SGHNT and CDR2 YYREEE (reference sequence). This CDR3 region has 12 residues. Trimming removed 3 bases from V and 2 bases from J, with 5 bases in between. The CDR3 sequence: CASSSINTEAFF. CDR3 nucleotide sequence: TGTGCCAGCAGCTCCATCAACACTGAAGCTTTCTTT.